This T cell receptor beta chain is drawn from a study of OX40 agonist ivuxolimab in advanced cancers. Study details: Treatment of patients was with ivuxolimab, an agonistic anti-OX40 (CD134) antibody. Therapy given before enrollment (anti-PD-1, anti-PD-L1 or anti-CTLA-4) was allowed, and 35% to 45% had some.

On this clone itself: Its specificity is unknown.

General study points: At 0.1 to 3.0 mg/kg and by week 6, CD4+ and CD8+ T cells in the blood had expanded clonally.

TCRdb's table, derived via immunoSEQ multiplex PCR, lists solely in-frame clones and lacks some. Here the sample spans about 64,000 clones, approximately 90% being singletons. The CDR3 totals 15 residues. CDR1 is SGHVS, CDR2 FQNEAQ, per germline. With V trimmed by 5 bases and J by 1 base, 3 bases remained unmatched. V usage is TRBV7-8 and J usage is TRBJ2-2, with TRBD2 matching over 8 bases. The sequencing here drew on CD4+ or CD8+ T cells sorted from blood, taken in a trial of the OX40 agonist ivuxolimab. The receptor's source is an adult with an advanced solid tumor such as melanoma, head and neck, liver or kidney cancer. The CDR3 sequence: CASSSREGNTGELFF. DNA of the CDR3: TGTGCCAGCAGCAGCCGGGAGGGGAACACCGGGGAGCTGTTTTTT.